The clone carrying this T cell receptor (beta chain) is termed medium-sized (0.01 to 0.1%). The CDR3 consists of 15 residues. V lost 5 bases to trimming and J lost 7 bases, with 18 bases between them. Germline assignment: CDR1 LNHDA and CDR2 SQIVND (reference sequence). The data are from a study of immune reconstitution after stem cell transplant in scleroderma. TCRdb called the RT-PCR reads again in MiXCR, with one record for every CDR3 protein. Here the sample spans about 5,600 distinct CDR3 sequences, less than 9.5% being singletons. The rearrangement joins TRBV19 to TRBJ2-1, with no clear D. Sampling was done before or after autologous hematopoietic stem cell transplantation (not recorded which). The TCR was taken from a male donor with systemic sclerosis. The CDR3: CASSPRAVSVNEQFF. The CDR3 nucleotides are TGTGCCAGTAGTCCACGGGCGGTGAGTGTAAATGAGCAGTTCTTC.